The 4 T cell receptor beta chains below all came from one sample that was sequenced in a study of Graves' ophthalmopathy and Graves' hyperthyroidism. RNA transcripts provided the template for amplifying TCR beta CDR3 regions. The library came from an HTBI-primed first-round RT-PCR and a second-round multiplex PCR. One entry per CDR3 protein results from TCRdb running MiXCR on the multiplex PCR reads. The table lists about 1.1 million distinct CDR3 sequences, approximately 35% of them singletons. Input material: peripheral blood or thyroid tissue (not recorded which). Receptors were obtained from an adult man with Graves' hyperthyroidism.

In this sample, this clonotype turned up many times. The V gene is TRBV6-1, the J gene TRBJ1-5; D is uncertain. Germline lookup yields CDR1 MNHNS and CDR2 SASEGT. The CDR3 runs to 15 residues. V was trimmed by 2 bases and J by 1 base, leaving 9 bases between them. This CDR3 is CASSEWQASNQPQHF. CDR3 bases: TGTGCCAGCAGTGAATGGCAGGCCAGCAATCAGCCCCAGCATTTT.

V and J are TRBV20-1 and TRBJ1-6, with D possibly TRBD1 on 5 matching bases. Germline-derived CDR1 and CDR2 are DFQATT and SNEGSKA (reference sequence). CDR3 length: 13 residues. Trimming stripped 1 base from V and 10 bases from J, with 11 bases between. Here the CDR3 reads CSARGGEYSPLHF. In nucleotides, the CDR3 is TGCAGTGCTAGAGGGGGCGAGTACTCACCCCTCCACTTT.

The CDR3 sequence: CASSQVQGSRETQYF. The DNA of the CDR3 is TGCGCCAGCAGCCAAGTCCAGGGCTCTAGGGAGACCCAGTACTTC. The chain has TRBV4-3 and TRBJ2-5; a weak D match, TRBD1 (5 bases). Trimming shortened V by 1 base and J by 5 bases, and 14 bases separated the two germline ends. From germline, CDR1 is LGHNA and CDR2 YSLEER. The CDR3 is 15 amino acids.

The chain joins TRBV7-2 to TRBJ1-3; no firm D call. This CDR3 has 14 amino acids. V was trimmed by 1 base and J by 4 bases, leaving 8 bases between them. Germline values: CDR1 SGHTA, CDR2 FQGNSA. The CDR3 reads CASSLDGRGNTIYF. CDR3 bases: TGTGCCAGCAGCTTAGATGGGAGAGGAAACACCATATATTTT.